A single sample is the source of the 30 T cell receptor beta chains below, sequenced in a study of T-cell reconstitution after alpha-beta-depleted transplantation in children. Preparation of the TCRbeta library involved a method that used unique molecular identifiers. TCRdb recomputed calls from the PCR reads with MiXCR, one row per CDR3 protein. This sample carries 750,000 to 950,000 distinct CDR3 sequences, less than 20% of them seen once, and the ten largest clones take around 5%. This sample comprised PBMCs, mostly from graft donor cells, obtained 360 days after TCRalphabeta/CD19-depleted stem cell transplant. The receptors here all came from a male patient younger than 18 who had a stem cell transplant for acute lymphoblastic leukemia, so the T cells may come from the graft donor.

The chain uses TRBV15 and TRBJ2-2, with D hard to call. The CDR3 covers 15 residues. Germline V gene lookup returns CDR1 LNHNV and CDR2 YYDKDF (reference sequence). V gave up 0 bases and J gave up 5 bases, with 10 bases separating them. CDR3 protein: CATSRDRVLTGELFF. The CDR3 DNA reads TGTGCCACCAGCAGAGATCGGGTCCTTACCGGGGAGCTGTTTTTT.

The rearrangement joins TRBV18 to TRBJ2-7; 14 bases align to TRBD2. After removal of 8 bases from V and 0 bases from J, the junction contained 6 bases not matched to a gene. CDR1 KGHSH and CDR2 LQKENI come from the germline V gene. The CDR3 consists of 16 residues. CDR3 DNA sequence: TGTGCCAGCGCGGGACTAGCGGGAGTCCCCTCCTACGAGCAGTACTTC. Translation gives CASAGLAGVPSYEQYF.

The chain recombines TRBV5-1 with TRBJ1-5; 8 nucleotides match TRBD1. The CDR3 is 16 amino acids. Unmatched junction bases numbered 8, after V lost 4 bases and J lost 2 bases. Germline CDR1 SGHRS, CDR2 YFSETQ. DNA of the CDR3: TGCGCCAGCAGCCCAGGAGGACAGGGCGGCAATCAGCCCCAGCATTTT. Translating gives CASSPGGQGGNQPQHF.

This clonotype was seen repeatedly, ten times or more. The CDR3 nucleotides read TGTGCCACCGGGGGGGCGGATAGTGGCATTCAGTACTTC. This encodes CATGGADSGIQYF. This rearrangement joins TRBV15 to TRBJ2-4; the D gene is possibly TRBD2 (7 bases). The V gene lost 8 bases and the J gene lost 9 bases, with 17 bases spanning the gap. This CDR3 region has 13 residues. The V gene's germline CDR1 is LNHNV and CDR2 YYDKDF (reference sequence).

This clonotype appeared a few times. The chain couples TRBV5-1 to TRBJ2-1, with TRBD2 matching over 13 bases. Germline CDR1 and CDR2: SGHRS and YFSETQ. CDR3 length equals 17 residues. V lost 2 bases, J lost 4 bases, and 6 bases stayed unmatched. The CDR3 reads CASSLGLAGDDYNEQFF. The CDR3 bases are TGCGCCAGCAGCTTAGGACTAGCGGGAGACGATTACAATGAGCAGTTCTTC.

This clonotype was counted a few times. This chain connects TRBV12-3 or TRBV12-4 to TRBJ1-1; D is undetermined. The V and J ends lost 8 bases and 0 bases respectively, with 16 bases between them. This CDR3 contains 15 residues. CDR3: CASAHGGLMNTEAFF. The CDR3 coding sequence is TGTGCCAGCGCCCATGGAGGTTTAATGAACACTGAAGCTTTCTTT.

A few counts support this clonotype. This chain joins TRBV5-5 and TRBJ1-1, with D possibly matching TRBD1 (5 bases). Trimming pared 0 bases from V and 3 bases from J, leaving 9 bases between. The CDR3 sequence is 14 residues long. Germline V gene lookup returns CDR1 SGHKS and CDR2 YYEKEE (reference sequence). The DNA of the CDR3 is TGTGCCAGCAGCTTGGAGGGGAAGGACACTGAAGCTTTCTTT. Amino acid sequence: CASSLEGKDTEAFF.

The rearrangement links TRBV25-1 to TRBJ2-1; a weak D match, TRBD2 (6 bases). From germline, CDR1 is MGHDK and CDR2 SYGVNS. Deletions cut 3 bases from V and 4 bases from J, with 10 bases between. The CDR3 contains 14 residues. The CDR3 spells CASSDSGVYNEQFF. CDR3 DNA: TGTGCCAGCAGTGATAGCGGTGTTTACAATGAGCAGTTCTTC.

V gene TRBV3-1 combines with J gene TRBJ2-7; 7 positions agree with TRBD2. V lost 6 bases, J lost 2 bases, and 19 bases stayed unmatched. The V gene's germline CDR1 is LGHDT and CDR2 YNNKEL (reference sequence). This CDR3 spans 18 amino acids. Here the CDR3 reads CASRRSHWVAGVAYEQYF. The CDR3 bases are TGTGCCAGCAGACGCTCCCATTGGGTGGCGGGGGTCGCCTACGAGCAGTACTTC.

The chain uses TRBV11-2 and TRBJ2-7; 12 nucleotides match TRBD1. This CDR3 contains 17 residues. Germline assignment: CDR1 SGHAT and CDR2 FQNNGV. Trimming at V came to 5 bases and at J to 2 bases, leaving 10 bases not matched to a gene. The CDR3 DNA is TGTGCCAGCAGCCCCAACCCGGGACAGGGGGCCCCCTACGAGCAGTACTTC. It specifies CASSPNPGQGAPYEQYF.

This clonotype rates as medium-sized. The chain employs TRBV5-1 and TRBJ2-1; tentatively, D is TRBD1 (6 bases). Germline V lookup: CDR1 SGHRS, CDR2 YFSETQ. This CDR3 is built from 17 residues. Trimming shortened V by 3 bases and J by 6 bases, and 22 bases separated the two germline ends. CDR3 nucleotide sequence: TGCGCCAGCAGCTCTCATCCCCCTTCGACAGGACTCAATGAGCAGTTCTTC. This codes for CASSSHPPSTGLNEQFF.

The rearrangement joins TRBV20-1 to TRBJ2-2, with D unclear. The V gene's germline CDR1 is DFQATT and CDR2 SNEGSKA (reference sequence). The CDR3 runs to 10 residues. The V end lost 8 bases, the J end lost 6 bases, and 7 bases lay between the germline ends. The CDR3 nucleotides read TGCAGTTGGGCGGCCGGGGAGCTGTTTTTT. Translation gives CSWAAGELFF.

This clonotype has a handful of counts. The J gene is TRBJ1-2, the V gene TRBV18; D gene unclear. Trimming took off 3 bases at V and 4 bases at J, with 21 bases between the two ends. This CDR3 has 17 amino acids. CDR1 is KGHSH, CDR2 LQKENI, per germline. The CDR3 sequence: CASSPLSGLTEAYGYTF. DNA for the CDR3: TGTGCCAGCTCACCCCTCAGCGGCCTTACAGAGGCCTATGGCTACACCTTC.

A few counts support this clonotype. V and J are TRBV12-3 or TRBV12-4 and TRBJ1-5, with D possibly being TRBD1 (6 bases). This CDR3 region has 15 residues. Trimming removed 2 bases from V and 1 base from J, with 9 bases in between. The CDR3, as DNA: TGTGCCAGCAGTTTACAAGGGGGGAGCAATCAGCCCCAGCATTTT. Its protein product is CASSLQGGSNQPQHF.

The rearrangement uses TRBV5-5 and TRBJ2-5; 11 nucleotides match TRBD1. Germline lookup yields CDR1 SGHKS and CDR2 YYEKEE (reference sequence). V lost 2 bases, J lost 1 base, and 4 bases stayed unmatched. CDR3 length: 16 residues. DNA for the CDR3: TGTGCCAGCAGCTTCGGACAGGGGGCACCCCAAGAGACCCAGTACTTC. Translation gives CASSFGQGAPQETQYF.

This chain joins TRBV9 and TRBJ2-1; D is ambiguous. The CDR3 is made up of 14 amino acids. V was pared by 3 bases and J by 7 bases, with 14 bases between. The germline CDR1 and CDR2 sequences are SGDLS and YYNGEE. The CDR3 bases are TGTGCCAGCAGCGCCGCCCACGGGCGTAATGAGCAGTTCTTC. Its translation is CASSAAHGRNEQFF.

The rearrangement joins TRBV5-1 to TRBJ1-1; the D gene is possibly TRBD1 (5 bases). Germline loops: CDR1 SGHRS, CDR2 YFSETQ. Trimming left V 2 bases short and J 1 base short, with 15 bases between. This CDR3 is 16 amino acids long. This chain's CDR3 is CASSFYAGTPNTEAFF. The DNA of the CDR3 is TGCGCCAGCAGCTTCTACGCCGGGACCCCGAACACTGAAGCTTTCTTT.

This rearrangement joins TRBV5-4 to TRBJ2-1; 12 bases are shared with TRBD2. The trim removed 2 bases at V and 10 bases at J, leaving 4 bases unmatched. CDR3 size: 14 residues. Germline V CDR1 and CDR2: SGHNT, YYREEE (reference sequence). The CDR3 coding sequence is TGTGCCAGCAGCTTCGCTAGCGGGAGGGCCGAGCAGTTCTTC. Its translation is CASSFASGRAEQFF.

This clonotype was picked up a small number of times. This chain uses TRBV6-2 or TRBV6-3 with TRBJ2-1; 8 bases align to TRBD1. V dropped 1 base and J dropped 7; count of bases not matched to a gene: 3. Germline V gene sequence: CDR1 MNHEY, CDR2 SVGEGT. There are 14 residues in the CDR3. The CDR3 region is CASSYLRTGNEQFF. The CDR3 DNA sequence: TGTGCCAGCAGTTACTTACGGACAGGGAATGAGCAGTTCTTC.

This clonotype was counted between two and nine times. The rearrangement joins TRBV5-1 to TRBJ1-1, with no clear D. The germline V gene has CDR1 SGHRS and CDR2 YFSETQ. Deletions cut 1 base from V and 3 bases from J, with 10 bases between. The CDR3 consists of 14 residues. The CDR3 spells CASSLRRDYTEAFF. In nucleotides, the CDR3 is TGCGCCAGCAGCTTGAGGCGAGATTACACTGAAGCTTTCTTT.

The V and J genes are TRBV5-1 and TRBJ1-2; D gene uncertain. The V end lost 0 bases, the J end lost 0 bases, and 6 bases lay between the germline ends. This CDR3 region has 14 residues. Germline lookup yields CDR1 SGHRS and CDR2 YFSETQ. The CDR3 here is CASSLVDPNYGYTF. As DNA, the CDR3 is TGCGCCAGCAGCTTGGTCGATCCTAACTATGGCTACACCTTC.

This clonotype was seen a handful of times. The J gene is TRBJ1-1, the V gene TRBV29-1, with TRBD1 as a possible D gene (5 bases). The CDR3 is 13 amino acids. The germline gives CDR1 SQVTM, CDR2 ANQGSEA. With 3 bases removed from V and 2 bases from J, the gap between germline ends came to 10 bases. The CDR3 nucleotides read TGCAGCGTTGACGACAGCTTCAACACTGAAGCTTTCTTT. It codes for CSVDDSFNTEAFF.

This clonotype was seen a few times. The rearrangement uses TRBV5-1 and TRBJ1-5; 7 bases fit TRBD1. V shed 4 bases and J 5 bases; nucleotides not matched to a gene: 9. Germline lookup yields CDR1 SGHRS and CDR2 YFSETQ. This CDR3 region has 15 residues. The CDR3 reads CASSLGEGAYQPQHF. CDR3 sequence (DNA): TGCGCCAGCAGCCTGGGGGAGGGGGCTTATCAGCCCCAGCATTTT.

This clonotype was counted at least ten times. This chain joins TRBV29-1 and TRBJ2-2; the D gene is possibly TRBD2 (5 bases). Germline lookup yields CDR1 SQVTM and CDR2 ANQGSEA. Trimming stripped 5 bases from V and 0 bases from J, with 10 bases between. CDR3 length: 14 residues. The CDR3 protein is CSVRSSPNTGELFF. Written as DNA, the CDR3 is TGCAGCGTTCGCTCTAGCCCGAACACCGGGGAGCTGTTTTTT.

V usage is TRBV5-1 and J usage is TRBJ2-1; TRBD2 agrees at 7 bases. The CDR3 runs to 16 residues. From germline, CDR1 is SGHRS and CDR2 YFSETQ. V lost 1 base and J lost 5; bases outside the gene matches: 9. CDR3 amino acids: CASSLRLGGVDNEQFF. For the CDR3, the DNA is TGCGCCAGCAGCTTGCGACTGGGGGGGGTCGACAATGAGCAGTTCTTC.

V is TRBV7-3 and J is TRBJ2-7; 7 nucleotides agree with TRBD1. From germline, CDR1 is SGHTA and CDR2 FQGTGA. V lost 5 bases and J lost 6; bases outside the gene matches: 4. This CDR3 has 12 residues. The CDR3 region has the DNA TGTGCCAGCAGCCCGGGACAGTTCGAGCAGTACTTC. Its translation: CASSPGQFEQYF.

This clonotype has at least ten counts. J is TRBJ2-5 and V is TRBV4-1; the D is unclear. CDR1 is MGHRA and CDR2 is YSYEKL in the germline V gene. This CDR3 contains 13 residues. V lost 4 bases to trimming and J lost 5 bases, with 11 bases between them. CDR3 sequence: CASSPQVSETQYF. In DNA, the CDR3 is TGCGCCAGCAGCCCCCAAGTTTCGGAGACCCAGTACTTC.

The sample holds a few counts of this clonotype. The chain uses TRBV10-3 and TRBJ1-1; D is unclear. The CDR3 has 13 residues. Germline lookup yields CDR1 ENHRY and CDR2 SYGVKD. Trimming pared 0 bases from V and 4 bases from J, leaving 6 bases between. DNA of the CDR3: TGTGCCATCAGTGAGTCGCCCTCCACTGAAGCTTTCTTT. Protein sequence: CAISESPSTEAFF.

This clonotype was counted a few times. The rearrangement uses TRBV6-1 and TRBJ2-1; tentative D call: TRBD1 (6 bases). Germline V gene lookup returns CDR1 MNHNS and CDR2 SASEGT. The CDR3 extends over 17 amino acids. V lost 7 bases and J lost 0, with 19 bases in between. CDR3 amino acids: CASILPPGHLSYNEQFF. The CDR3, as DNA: TGTGCCAGCATCCTCCCCCCGGGACACCTCTCCTACAATGAGCAGTTCTTC.

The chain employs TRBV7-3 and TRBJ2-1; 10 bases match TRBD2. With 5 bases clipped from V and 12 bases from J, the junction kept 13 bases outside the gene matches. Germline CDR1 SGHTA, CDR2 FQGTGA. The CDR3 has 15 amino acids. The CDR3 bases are TGTGCCAGCAGCCGAACGGGACTAGCGTTACGCCCGCAGTTCTTC. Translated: CASSRTGLALRPQFF.